This is a list of T cell receptor beta chains from one sample in a study of human T cells and chemical hapten exposure. TCRdb independently ran MiXCR on the RACE reads; one entry per CDR3 protein. The sample consists of around 57,000 distinct CDR3 sequences, approximately 10% of them appearing once. The sample consisted of whole blood, taken in connection with sensitization to the hapten diphenylcyclopropenone (DPC). Every receptor here comes from a woman in her 40s with alopecia areata. Some clones in this sample may be carry-over from other donors' samples. Both conserved end residues are part of each CDR3. Fields, in order: D gene, V gene, clone size, J gene, CDR3 protein, CDR3 DNA. The D gene is left open where the match is weak. Rows may omit the clone size; those that give it use once, few, many or a size class.

D: -
V: TRBV4-2
size: -
J: TRBJ1-6
CDR3: CASSQDSGDSPLHF
DNA: TGTGCCAGCAGCCAAGATTCAGGGGATTCACCCCTCCACTTT

D: -
V: TRBV29-1
size: -
J: TRBJ1-5
CDR3: CSVGESYQPQHF
DNA: TGCAGCGTGGGGGAGAGTTATCAGCCCCAGCATTTT

D: -
V: TRBV10-2
size: many
J: TRBJ1-4
CDR3: CANSARGAGRNEKLFF
DNA: TGCGCCAACTCCGCCCGGGGCGCCGGAAGGAATGAAAAACTGTTTTTT

D: -
V: TRBV28
size: few
J: TRBJ1-2
CDR3: CASSIVGRGVAGYTF
DNA: TGTGCCAGCAGTATCGTCGGCAGGGGTGTTGCTGGCTACACCTTC

D: TRBD2
V: TRBV7-8
size: -
J: TRBJ2-7
CDR3: CASGTSGRASNYEQYF
DNA: TGTGCCAGCGGGACTAGCGGGAGAGCGTCTAACTACGAGCAGTACTTC

D: -
V: TRBV29-1
size: few
J: TRBJ1-2
CDR3: CSGRGRYGYTF
DNA: TGCAGCGGTAGGGGACGCTATGGCTACACCTTC

D: -
V: TRBV12-3/TRBV12-4
size: many
J: TRBJ2-7
CDR3: CASSPHRLVSYEQYF
DNA: TGTGCCAGCAGTCCACACCGACTAGTCTCCTACGAGCAGTACTTC

D: -
V: TRBV29-1
size: -
J: TRBJ2-1
CDR3: CSVDEGGF
DNA: TGCAGCGTTGACGAGGGGGGCTTC

D: -
V: TRBV11-2
size: many
J: TRBJ2-5
CDR3: CASSLAPGLRETQYF
DNA: TGTGCCAGCAGCTTAGCGCCAGGGCTACGGGAGACCCAGTACTTC

D: -
V: TRBV9
size: few
J: TRBJ2-7
CDR3: CASSVVGGEQYF
DNA: TGTGCCAGCAGCGTAGTCGGGGGAGAGCAGTACTTC

D: TRBD1
V: TRBV20-1
size: -
J: TRBJ2-2
CDR3: CSATDRGTGELFF
DNA: TGCAGTGCGACCGACAGGGGAACCGGGGAGCTGTTTTTT

D: -
V: TRBV10-3
size: -
J: TRBJ1-1
CDR3: CAISQAGRVEAFF
DNA: TGTGCCATCAGTCAAGCGGGCCGGGTTGAAGCTTTCTTT

D: -
V: TRBV29-1
size: -
J: TRBJ1-1
CDR3: CSVIRDRTEAFF
DNA: TGCAGCGTTATCAGGGATAGGACTGAAGCTTTCTTT

D: TRBD1
V: TRBV4-1
size: many
J: TRBJ1-1
CDR3: CASSQDWDRYNTEAFF
DNA: TGCGCCAGCAGCCAAGATTGGGACAGATATAACACTGAAGCTTTCTTT

D: -
V: TRBV9
size: -
J: TRBJ2-5
CDR3: CASSPDAPGTQYF
DNA: TGTGCCAGCAGCCCGGACGCGCCGGGGACCCAGTACTTC

D: -
V: TRBV20-1
size: -
J: TRBJ2-2
CDR3: CSTPITGELFF
DNA: TGCAGTACCCCTATTACCGGGGAGCTGTTTTTT

D: -
V: TRBV6-5
size: few
J: TRBJ1-1
CDR3: CASHRDPTTTEAFF
DNA: TGTGCCAGCCACCGGGACCCGACGACCACTGAAGCTTTCTTT

D: -
V: TRBV5-4
size: many
J: TRBJ2-7
CDR3: CASSRAGTTYEQYF
DNA: TGTGCCAGCAGCCGAGCGGGGACAACCTACGAGCAGTACTTC

D: TRBD2
V: TRBV4-2
size: few
J: TRBJ2-1
CDR3: CASSQAPAGGQEQFF
DNA: TGTGCCAGCAGCCAAGCCCCAGCGGGAGGACAGGAGCAGTTCTTC

D: -
V: TRBV10-2
size: few
J: TRBJ2-1
CDR3: CASTLSSEQFF
DNA: TGCGCCAGCACCCTATCAAGTGAGCAGTTCTTC

D: -
V: TRBV11-2
size: many
J: TRBJ2-3
CDR3: CASSLGGSRRDTQYF
DNA: TGTGCCAGCAGCTTAGGTGGCAGCCGCCGGGATACGCAGTATTTT

D: -
V: TRBV18
size: many
J: TRBJ2-5
CDR3: CASSPLRETQYF
DNA: TGTGCCAGCTCACCACTGCGTGAGACCCAGTACTTC

D: -
V: TRBV6-5
size: few
J: TRBJ1-6
CDR3: CASSYRENSPPHF
DNA: TGTGCCAGCAGTTACAGGGAAAATTCACCCCCCCACTTT

D: -
V: TRBV29-1
size: few
J: TRBJ1-2
CDR3: CSVDLYGYTF
DNA: TGCAGCGTTGACTTGTATGGCTACACCTTC

D: -
V: TRBV12-3/TRBV12-4
size: -
J: TRBJ2-3
CDR3: CASSFGRDGDTQYF
DNA: TGTGCCAGCAGTTTTGGACGGGACGGAGATACGCAGTATTTT